These T cell receptor beta chains were read from a single sample in a study of early T cells in non-severe SARS-CoV-2 infection. TCRdb re-analysed the 5' RACE reads in MiXCR, keeping a single row per CDR3 protein. The data show fewer than 60,000 distinct CDR3 sequences, over 3.5% seen once. The sequenced sample consisted of whole blood. These receptors all stem from an adult who was a healthcare worker with PCR-confirmed SARS-CoV-2 infection or an uninfected control (not recorded which). Both conserved end residues are part of each CDR3. Fields, in order: J gene, clone size, V gene, D gene, CDR3 protein, CDR3 DNA. D genes are given only for firm matches. Clone sizes are given selectively: once, few, many, or a class where the clone is expanded.

>TRBJ1-6|few|TRBV19|.
CASSIRTDNSPLHF
TGTGCCAGTAGTATCCGGACGGATAATTCACCCCTCCACTTT
>TRBJ2-7|many|TRBV6-5|.
CASRLNSGTSYEQYF
TGTGCCAGCAGACTCAATAGCGGAACCAGCTACGAGCAGTACTTC
>TRBJ1-5|many|TRBV25-1|.
CASSEFHDRIYQPQHF
TGTGCCAGCAGTGAATTCCATGACAGGATATATCAGCCCCAGCATTTT
>TRBJ2-7|many|TRBV3-1|TRBD1
CASSGTGVRKYEQYF
TGTGCCAGCAGCGGGACAGGGGTAAGGAAATACGAGCAGTACTTC
>TRBJ2-3|many|TRBV27|TRBD1
CASSWSAGGRDTQYF
TGTGCCAGCAGTTGGTCGGCAGGGGGCAGGGATACGCAGTATTTT
>TRBJ2-1|many|TRBV11-2|.
CASSLDNPRTAHEQFF
TGTGCCAGCAGCTTAGATAACCCTCGGACAGCCCATGAGCAGTTCTTC
>TRBJ2-1|many|TRBV11-2|TRBD1
CASSFGQGVNEQFF
TGTGCCAGCAGCTTTGGGCAGGGGGTCAATGAGCAGTTCTTC
>TRBJ2-1|many|TRBV6-2/TRBV6-3|.
CASSYSGLADEQFF
TGTGCCAGCAGTTACTCGGGTCTAGCTGATGAGCAGTTCTTC
>TRBJ1-1|many|TRBV7-6|.
CASSLYKNTEAFF
TGTGCCAGCAGCTTATACAAGAACACTGAAGCTTTCTTT
>TRBJ1-1|many|TRBV5-6|.
CASSLDRGVGTEAFF
TGTGCCAGCAGCTTGGATCGGGGGGTTGGCACTGAAGCTTTCTTT
>TRBJ2-1|.|TRBV3-1|.
CASSQDAGYNEQFF
TGTGCCAGCAGCCAAGATGCAGGTTACAATGAGCAGTTCTTC
>TRBJ2-7|many|TRBV7-2|.
CASSLTGRDSTPDEQYF
TGTGCCAGCAGCTTAACAGGTCGGGACTCCACCCCCGACGAGCAGTACTTC
>TRBJ2-3|.|TRBV6-1|.
CASRQEVTDTQYF
TGTGCCAGCCGACAGGAAGTCACAGATACGCAGTATTTT
>TRBJ1-2|few|TRBV7-2|TRBD1
CASSSYRGRDYGYTF
TGTGCCAGCAGCTCCTACAGGGGGCGCGACTATGGCTACACCTTC
>TRBJ2-7|few|TRBV6-6|TRBD2
CASNTAGGLYEQYF
TGTGCCAGCAATACAGCGGGAGGACTCTACGAGCAGTACTTC
>TRBJ2-1|many|TRBV7-9|TRBD2
CASSLVASGYNEQFF
TGTGCCAGCAGCTTAGTGGCTAGCGGTTACAATGAGCAGTTCTTC
>TRBJ2-2|many|TRBV12-3/TRBV12-4|.
CASSLDRKTNTGELFF
TGTGCCAGCAGCCTGGACAGAAAGACGAACACCGGGGAGCTGTTTTTT
>TRBJ2-1|.|TRBV19|.
CASSPLASVEQFF
TGTGCCAGTAGTCCCCTAGCTAGCGTTGAGCAGTTCTTC
>TRBJ2-5|many|TRBV6-6|TRBD1
CASSPLRPGQEETQYF
TGTGCCAGCAGTCCGCTCCGACCGGGACAGGAAGAGACCCAGTACTTC
>TRBJ1-3|many|TRBV5-5|.
CASSLTRNGNTIYF
TGTGCCAGCAGCTTGACCCGTAATGGAAACACCATATATTTT
>TRBJ1-3|many|TRBV3-1|.
CASSQNSGNTIYF
TGTGCCAGCAGCCAAAACTCTGGAAACACCATATATTTT
>TRBJ2-2|many|TRBV7-2|TRBD1
CASRFTGAGELFF
TGTGCCAGTCGCTTCACAGGGGCCGGGGAGCTGTTTTTT
>TRBJ1-6|many|TRBV2|TRBD1
CASSEETGRNSPLHF
TGTGCCAGCAGTGAGGAGACAGGGAGAAATTCACCCCTCCACTTT
>TRBJ2-1|many|TRBV14|TRBD1
CASSQERDRDYNEQFF
TGTGCCAGCAGCCAAGAACGGGACAGAGACTACAATGAGCAGTTCTTC
>TRBJ2-2|.|TRBV27|TRBD2
CASSRGKTSGRDYWNTGELFF
TGTGCCAGCAGTCGGGGTAAGACTAGCGGGAGGGACTACTGGAACACCGGGGAGCTGTTTTTT
>TRBJ2-3|.|TRBV7-2|.
CASSRSVGTNTDTQYF
TGTGCCAGCAGCCGGTCGGTAGGGACAAACACAGATACGCAGTATTTT
>TRBJ2-6|many|TRBV19|.
CASSDSPVLTF
TGTGCCAGCAGTGATTCGCCCGTCCTGACTTTC
>TRBJ2-1|medium-sized|TRBV20-1|.
CSAQAPLGAYNEQFF
TGCAGTGCTCAAGCCCCTCTGGGGGCCTACAATGAGCAGTTCTTC
>TRBJ2-7|many|TRBV29-1|TRBD2
CSARTRLAGHEQYF
TGCAGCGCCCGTACCCGACTAGCGGGGCACGAGCAGTACTTC
>TRBJ1-1|many|TRBV5-6|.
CASSLGGLAFF
TGTGCCAGCAGCTTGGGAGGGTTAGCTTTCTTT
>TRBJ1-5|many|TRBV5-1|.
CASSLGGPEQPQHF
TGCGCCAGCAGCTTAGGTGGGCCGGAACAGCCCCAGCATTTT
>TRBJ2-1|many|TRBV3-1|.
CASSQEETQFF
TGTGCCAGCAGCCAAGAGGAAACCCAGTTCTTC
>TRBJ2-2|many|TRBV5-6|.
CASSFYGRELFF
TGTGCCAGCAGCTTTTACGGGAGGGAGCTGTTTTTT
>TRBJ1-6|.|TRBV11-2|.
CASSLAGLLDSPLHF
TGTGCCAGCAGCTTAGCGGGTCTCCTGGATTCACCCCTCCACTTT
>TRBJ2-2|many|TRBV5-5|TRBD2
CASSLLGLALSGELFF
TGTGCCAGCAGCTTGCTCGGACTAGCATTGTCCGGGGAGCTGTTTTTT
>TRBJ2-3|few|TRBV5-5|.
CASSLGESTDTQYF
TGTGCCAGCAGCTTGGGGGAAAGCACAGATACGCAGTATTTT
>TRBJ2-1|many|TRBV9|TRBD1
CASSARDSPYNEQFF
TGTGCCAGCAGCGCCCGGGACAGCCCCTACAATGAGCAGTTCTTC
>TRBJ2-1|.|TRBV24-1|TRBD1
CATSEATRGKRYNEQFF
TGTGCCACCAGTGAGGCCACCAGGGGGAAGAGGTACAATGAGCAGTTCTTC
>TRBJ2-1|many|TRBV18|.
CASSRIDEQFF
TGTGCCAGCTCACGTATAGATGAGCAGTTCTTC
>TRBJ2-2|many|TRBV7-2|.
CASSPGEIAGELFF
TGTGCCAGCAGTCCCGGGGAAATTGCCGGGGAGCTGTTTTTT
>TRBJ1-2|.|TRBV19|.
CASSIDPENYGYTF
TGTGCCAGTAGTATAGATCCTGAGAACTATGGCTACACCTTC
>TRBJ1-2|many|TRBV5-5|.
CASSLGERSRSYGYTF
TGTGCCAGCAGCTTGGGTGAGAGGTCCAGAAGCTATGGCTACACCTTC
>TRBJ2-2|few|TRBV7-2|.
CASSNSRAPTGELFF
TGTGCCAGCAGCAACAGTCGGGCGCCCACCGGGGAGCTGTTTTTT
>TRBJ1-3|many|TRBV20-1|.
CSAKSDRSSGNTIYF
TGCAGTGCCAAATCAGACAGGAGCTCTGGAAACACCATATATTTT
>TRBJ1-5|many|TRBV20-1|.
CSASLGGQFYSNQPQHF
TGCAGTGCTAGCTTGGGGGGGCAGTTTTATAGCAATCAGCCCCAGCATTTT
>TRBJ2-3|many|TRBV20-1|TRBD2
CSARDPRGGSTDTQYF
TGCAGTGCTAGGGATCCCCGCGGGGGGAGCACAGATACGCAGTATTTT
>TRBJ2-1|many|TRBV19|TRBD2
CASSGAGTSGDYNEQFF
TGTGCCAGTAGTGGGGCCGGGACTAGCGGGGACTACAATGAGCAGTTCTTC
>TRBJ1-2|many|TRBV15|.
CATSSSGTSANYGYTF
TGTGCCACCAGCAGCTCCGGGACATCAGCTAACTATGGCTACACCTTC
>TRBJ2-4|many|TRBV2|.
CASSEEMVADIQYF
TGTGCCAGCAGTGAAGAAATGGTGGCGGACATTCAGTACTTC
>TRBJ2-1|many|TRBV15|TRBD1
CATSRDLGQGPPEQFF
TGTGCCACCAGCAGGGACCTGGGACAGGGACCCCCGGAGCAGTTCTTC
>TRBJ2-4|many|TRBV2|.
CASTNTGYQYF
TGTGCCAGCACTAACACGGGTTATCAGTACTTC
>TRBJ2-1|few|TRBV20-1|TRBD2
CSARDPSGSNEQFF
TGCAGTGCTAGAGATCCTAGCGGGAGTAATGAGCAGTTCTTC
>TRBJ2-7|many|TRBV11-2|.
CASSLEVRAYEQYF
TGTGCCAGCAGCTTAGAGGTTCGGGCCTACGAGCAGTACTTC
>TRBJ2-1|many|TRBV25-1|TRBD2
CASSHLGGDHNEQFF
TGTGCCAGCAGTCACTTGGGGGGGGACCACAATGAGCAGTTCTTC